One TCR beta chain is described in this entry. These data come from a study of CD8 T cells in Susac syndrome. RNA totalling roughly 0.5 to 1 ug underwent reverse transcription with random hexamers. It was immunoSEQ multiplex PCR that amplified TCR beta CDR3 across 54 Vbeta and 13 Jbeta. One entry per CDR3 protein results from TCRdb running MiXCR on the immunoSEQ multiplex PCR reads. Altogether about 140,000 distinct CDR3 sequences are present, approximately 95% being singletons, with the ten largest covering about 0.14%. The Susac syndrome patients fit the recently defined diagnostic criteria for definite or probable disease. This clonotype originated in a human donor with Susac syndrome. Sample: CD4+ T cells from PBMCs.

CDR3 bases: TGCAGCGTCGAGACACTAGCGGGAGCTTTGGAGACCCAGTACTTC. Amino acid sequence: CSVETLAGALETQYF. The V and J genes are TRBV29-1 and TRBJ2-5; 11 nucleotides align to TRBD2. Trimming took 6 bases from V and 5 from J; bases not matched to a gene: 11. The CDR3 length is 15 residues. The germline CDR1 and CDR2 sequences are SQVTM and ANQGSEA.